This T cell receptor (beta chain) was recovered during a study of beta chain features in type 1 diabetes. With regard to this clone: Antigen: not known.

Study-wide findings and caveats: The analysis here could not establish whether HLA type shapes TCRB rearrangement.

Looked up from germline, CDR1 is SGHTA and CDR2 is FQGNSA. Trimming took off 3 bases at V and 2 bases at J, with 8 bases between the two ends. The CDR3 totals 13 residues. The isolated RNA, all of it, was reverse transcribed, so expressed TCRB transcripts were what got sequenced. Only in-frame clones appear in the TCRdb table, and some are missing; sequencing was by immunoSEQ multiplex PCR. The data contain hundreds of thousands of clones, approximately 28% of them singletons. The sequenced sample was naive CD4+ T cells from blood. The origin of this receptor is a man between 18 and 35 years old in good health. V is TRBV7-2 and J is TRBJ2-7; no reliable D call. CDR3 in amino acids: CASSLGVAYEQYF. CDR3 nucleotides: TGTGCCAGCAGCTTGGGCGTTGCCTACGAGCAGTACTTC.